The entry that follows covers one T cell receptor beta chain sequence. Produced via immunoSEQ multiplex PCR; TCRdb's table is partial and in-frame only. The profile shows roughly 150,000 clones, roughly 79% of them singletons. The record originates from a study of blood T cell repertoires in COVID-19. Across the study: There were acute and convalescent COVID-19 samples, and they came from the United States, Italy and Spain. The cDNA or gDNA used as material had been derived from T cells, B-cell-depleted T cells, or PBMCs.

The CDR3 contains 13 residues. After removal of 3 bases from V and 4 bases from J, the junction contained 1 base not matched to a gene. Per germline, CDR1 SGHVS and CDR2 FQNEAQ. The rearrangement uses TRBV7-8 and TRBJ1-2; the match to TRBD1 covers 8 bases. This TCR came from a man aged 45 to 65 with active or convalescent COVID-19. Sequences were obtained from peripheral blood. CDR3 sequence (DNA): TGTGCCAGCAGCTTGCAGGGGGCCTATGGCTACACCTTC. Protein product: CASSLQGAYGYTF.